This T cell receptor beta chain was identified during a study of blood T cell repertoires in COVID-19. Study background: T cells, B-cell-depleted T cells, or PBMCs supplied cDNA or gDNA.

This clone was recorded at least ten times. Assay used: immunoSEQ multiplex PCR; TCRdb lists only in-frame clones, some missing. The sample includes approximately 260,000 clones, around 85% of them seen just once. Germline loops: CDR1 PRHDT, CDR2 FYEKMQ (reference sequence). CDR3 length equals 13 residues. V lost 3 bases, J lost 4 bases, and 10 bases lay in between. The chain employs TRBV13 and TRBJ2-7; maybe TRBD1 (6 bases). Sequencing was carried out using PBMCs or T cells enriched from blood (not recorded which). The sequence was obtained from a woman aged 40 to 55 with acute COVID-19. CDR3 region: CASSLNRAYEQYF. CDR3 DNA: TGTGCCAGCAGCTTGAACAGGGCGTACGAGCAGTACTTC.